Following are 23 T cell receptor beta chains from one sample sequenced in a study of T cell clonotyping in hematopoietic cell transplantation (dated by TCRdb to the early 2020s). The sample's time point, from its label and the paper: 100 days after allo-HCT. The library was made by the immunoSEQ multiplex PCR assay. This immuneACCESS table, as held by TCRdb, lists in-frame sequences with V and J called but not all clones. Of the missing ones, under half trace to an unresolved V gene in checked studies; the others have no known cause. Across this sample there are about 7,000 clones, with just under 90% seen only once. About 5.5% of the sample goes to the ten largest clones. The input for sequencing was PBMCs, taken 100 days after allogeneic stem cell transplant. These receptors all come from a male patient in his forties or fifties who had an allogeneic stem cell transplant from a related donor, so the T cells may come from the graft donor. Some clones in this sample may be carry-over from other donors' samples.

The CDR3 bases are TGTGCCAGCAGAATAGCGGGAGCGCTCTACGAGCAGTACTTC. Translating it yields CASRIAGALYEQYF. The chain recombines TRBV6-1 with TRBJ2-7; 9 bases are a match to TRBD2. CDR1 MNHNS and CDR2 SASEGT come from the germline V gene. The CDR3 is made up of 14 amino acids. Trimming at V came to 6 bases and at J to 3 bases, leaving 6 bases not matched to a gene.

This clone has a single count. The chain employs TRBV10-2 and TRBJ1-3, with unresolved D. V gave up 3 bases and J gave up 1 base, with 10 bases separating them. CDR1 is WSHSY, CDR2 SAAADI, per germline. This CDR3 is 15 amino acids long. The chain's CDR3 is CASSEWSTSGNTIYF. CDR3 DNA sequence: TGCGCCAGCAGTGAATGGTCGACATCTGGAAACACCATATATTTT.

V is TRBV5-4 and J is TRBJ2-2; 9 bases map to TRBD2. Losses at the gene ends were 0 bases for V and 1 base for J; bases not matched to a gene: 4. This CDR3 contains 17 residues. CDR1 is SGHNT, CDR2 YYREEE, per germline (reference sequence). This CDR3 reads CASSLGLAGQNTGELFF. The DNA of the CDR3 is TGTGCCAGCAGCTTGGGGCTAGCGGGACAGAACACCGGGGAGCTGTTTTTT.

This clone was detected once. V is TRBV27 and J is TRBJ1-1; the match to TRBD1 covers 7 bases. The V segment lost 6 bases and the J segment 1 base; nucleotides outside the gene matches: 5. CDR3 length: 14 residues. CDR1 and CDR2 from the germline V gene are MNHEY and SMNVEV (reference sequence). DNA of the CDR3: TGTGCCAGCAGGTTGGACAGGAGGAACACTGAAGCTTTCTTT. It is translated as CASRLDRRNTEAFF.

The V gene is TRBV2, the J gene TRBJ2-1, with a tentative D call TRBD2 (5 bases). Looked up from germline, CDR1 is SNHLY and CDR2 is FYNNEI. Trimming pared 7 bases from V and 8 bases from J, leaving 15 bases between. The CDR3 consists of 13 residues. The chain's CDR3 is CASIRGRRDEQFF. In DNA, the CDR3 is TGTGCCAGCATCCGGGGTCGGCGCGATGAGCAGTTCTTC.

On this clone itself: At one end the junction does not follow the germline gene, possibly because of a read error. The V call is TRBV9, the J call TRBJ2-7; 10 bases agree with TRBD2. CDR1 and CDR2 (germline): SGDLS, YYNGEE. The CDR3 runs 15 residues. The CDR3 DNA reads as TGTGCCAGCAGCGGCTCCGGGCTAGCGGGGGACGAGCAATACTTC. Protein sequence: CASSGSGLAGDEQYF.

This chain connects TRBV6-5 to TRBJ1-1; D is ambiguous. The CDR3 has 13 residues. Germline V gene lookup returns CDR1 MNHEY and CDR2 SVGAGI. With 4 bases removed from V and 4 bases from J, the gap between germline ends came to 10 bases. This chain's CDR3 is CASSSIGSTEAFF. The CDR3 bases are TGTGCCAGCAGTTCCATAGGGAGCACTGAAGCTTTCTTT.

V and J are TRBV7-2 and TRBJ1-4; D gene ambiguous. The CDR3 is made up of 13 amino acids. In germline, CDR1 is SGHTA, CDR2 FQGNSA. Deletions cut 5 bases from V and 5 bases from J, with 9 bases between. CDR3 loop: CASSDPPNEKLFF. The CDR3 DNA reads as TGTGCCAGCAGCGACCCCCCGAATGAAAAACTGTTTTTT.

This clone was seen just once. CDR3 region: CAWSDSYSNQPQHF. CDR3 in DNA: TGTGCCTGGTCAGACAGCTATAGCAATCAGCCCCAGCATTTT. The chain is built from TRBV30 and TRBJ1-5; TRBD1 is a possible D gene (5 bases). The CDR3 covers 14 residues. Trimming took off 5 bases at V and 0 bases at J, with 11 bases between the two ends. Per germline, CDR1 GTSNPN and CDR2 SVGIG (reference sequence).

This chain links TRBV5-1 with TRBJ1-5; a possible D gene is TRBD1 (6 bases). The V and J ends lost 1 base and 0 bases respectively, with 17 bases between them. Looked up from germline, CDR1 is SGHRS and CDR2 is YFSETQ. This CDR3 comprises 18 residues. CDR3 coding DNA: TGCGCCAGCAGCTTGTTTTTTCACAGGGCCTTTAGCAATCAGCCCCAGCATTTT. Encoded protein: CASSLFFHRAFSNQPQHF. The full variable domain, its missing parts supplied by reference TRBV5-1 and TRBJ1-5, is KAGVTQTPRYLIKTRGQQVTLSCSPISGHRSVSWYQQTPGQGLQFLFEYFSETQRNKGNFPGRFSGRQFSNSRSEMNVSTLELGDSALYLCASSLFFHRAFSNQPQHFGDGTRLSIL.

This clone was counted once. J is TRBJ2-2 and V is TRBV6-4; D call uncertain. CDR1 and CDR2 (germline): MRHNA, SNTAGT. Trimming removed 5 bases from V and 0 bases from J, with 7 bases in between. The CDR3 has 14 residues. The CDR3 spells CASSYSSNTGELFF. CDR3 in DNA: TGTGCCAGCAGTTACAGTTCGAACACCGGGGAGCTGTTTTTT.

The table lists this clone with a few counts. CDR3 nucleotides: TGCAGCGCGCGATACGGGGAGGGACCGAACACTGAAGCTTTCTTT. The encoded protein is CSARYGEGPNTEAFF. V and J are TRBV29-1 and TRBJ1-1; D perhaps matches TRBD1 (5 bases). The V end was cut by 7 bases, the J end by 1 base, with 19 bases between. Germline V lookup: CDR1 SQVTM, CDR2 ANQGSEA. The CDR3 runs 15 residues. The complete variable domain, with remaining parts taken from reference TRBV29-1 and TRBJ1-1, reads SAVISQKPSRDICQRGTSLTIQCQVDSQVTMMFWYRQQPGQSLTLIATANQGSEATYESGFVIDKFPISRPNLTFSTLTVSNMSPEDSSIYLCSARYGEGPNTEAFFGQGTRLTVV.

The V gene is TRBV5-1, the J gene TRBJ2-3; no reliable D call. The CDR3 has 15 amino acids. V lost 0 bases and J lost 4, with 12 bases in between. Looked up from germline, CDR1 is SGHRS and CDR2 is YFSETQ. CDR3 in DNA: TGCGCCAGCAGCTTGGATGGCAGTGTCCCAGATACGCAGTATTTT. Protein product: CASSLDGSVPDTQYF.

This chain uses TRBV9 with TRBJ2-7; D may be TRBD2 (7 bases). From germline, CDR1 is SGDLS and CDR2 YYNGEE. There are 17 residues in the CDR3. V lost 1 base and J lost 7, with 24 bases in between. Here the CDR3 DNA reads TGTGCCAGCAGCGTAAGGGGGGGTGTGAGGTTACTCGAAGAGCAGTACTTC. Translation gives CASSVRGGVRLLEEQYF.

The V call is TRBV4-3, the J call TRBJ2-2, with 8 bases lining up with TRBD1. The trim removed 3 bases at V and 4 bases at J, leaving 7 bases unmatched. The CDR3 spans 16 residues. CDR1 LGHNA and CDR2 YSLEER come from the germline V gene. CDR3 in DNA: TGCGCCAGCAGCCAGGGCAGGGGGCTGGGCACCGGGGAGCTGTTTTTT. It yields the protein CASSQGRGLGTGELFF.

This chain joins TRBV14 and TRBJ2-7; no reliable D call. The CDR3 runs to 14 residues. Germline V gives CDR1 SGHDN, CDR2 FVKESK. V lost 4 bases and J 5 bases, leaving 15 bases between the germline ends. The CDR3 sequence: CASSPWTRKDEQYF. The CDR3 DNA follows: TGTGCCAGCAGCCCGTGGACCCGAAAAGACGAGCAGTACTTC.

In DNA form, the CDR3 reads TGTGCCAGCAGTTCAGGGACAGGGCTCCAAGAGACCCAGTACTTC. Its protein product is CASSSGTGLQETQYF. V gene TRBV28 combines with J gene TRBJ2-5; TRBD1 agrees at 9 bases. Trimming took 4 bases from V and 1 from J; bases not matched to a gene: 4. Germline V CDR1 and CDR2: MDHEN, SYDVKM. The CDR3 loop spans 15 amino acids.

The genes are TRBV6-5 and TRBJ1-1, with D uncertain. Germline V gives CDR1 MNHEY, CDR2 SVGAGI. V lost 10 bases, J lost 1 base, and 13 bases lay in between. This CDR3 is 13 amino acids long. The chain's CDR3 is CATNSGGNTEAFF. DNA for the CDR3: TGTGCCACCAACAGCGGAGGGAACACTGAAGCTTTCTTT.

The chain couples TRBV7-2 to TRBJ1-2, with D tentatively TRBD1 (6 bases). The CDR3 length is 12 residues. CDR1 is SGHTA and CDR2 is FQGNSA in the germline V gene. V was trimmed by 5 bases and J by 5 bases, leaving 9 bases between them. In DNA form, the CDR3 reads TGTGCCAGCAGCCCTCAGGGGTATGGCTACACCTTC. Translation: CASSPQGYGYTF.

The V call is TRBV7-2, the J call TRBJ2-5; no firm D call. The J call may be incorrect, as the DNA end agrees better with TRBJ2-7. This CDR3 has 16 amino acids. Looked up from germline, CDR1 is SGHTA and CDR2 is FQGNSA. As DNA, the CDR3 is TGTGCCAGCAGCTTAGGGGCGCTAATACCGATTTACGAGCAGTACTTC. Translation: CASSLGALIPIYEQYF.

J is TRBJ1-4 and V is TRBV7-9; weak D call: TRBD1 (5 bases). This CDR3 has 16 amino acids. Trimming removed 5 bases from V and 8 bases from J, with 21 bases in between. The germline gives CDR1 SEHNR, CDR2 FQNEAQ (reference sequence). CDR3 sequence: CASSPRGVAGEEKLFF. The CDR3 DNA reads as TGTGCCAGCAGCCCCCGGGGGGTCGCCGGGGAAGAAAAACTGTTTTTT.

The J gene is TRBJ1-1, the V gene TRBV5-4; D is unresolved. This CDR3 has 15 amino acids. CDR1 and CDR2 (germline): SGHNT, YYREEE (reference sequence). V lost 6 bases and J 0 bases, leaving 15 bases between the germline ends. CDR3 amino acids: CASNNRGSMNTEAFF. The CDR3 DNA reads TGTGCCAGCAATAACCGTGGCAGCATGAACACTGAAGCTTTCTTT.

The chain carries TRBV2 and TRBJ2-7; D may match TRBD1 or TRBD2 (6 bases each). Germline V gene sequence: CDR1 SNHLY, CDR2 FYNNEI. V lost 1 base and J lost 3, with 10 bases in between. The CDR3 contains 14 residues. This CDR3 reads CASSEGGGLYEQYF. DNA of the CDR3: TGTGCCAGCAGTGAAGGTGGGGGGCTCTACGAGCAGTACTTC.